This T cell receptor (beta chain) was observed in a study of blood T cell repertoires in COVID-19. Produced via immunoSEQ multiplex PCR; TCRdb's table is partial and in-frame only. In the table there are fewer than 200,000 clones, approximately 80% of which are singletons. Sequenced material: PBMCs or T cells enriched from blood (not recorded which). The clonotype was recovered from a woman aged 45-59 years who had recovered from COVID-19.

The DNA of the CDR3 is TGTGCCAGCAGTTTGGGGGCAGGGGGCTACGAGCAGTACTTC. Translation: CASSLGAGGYEQYF. The rearrangement joins TRBV28 to TRBJ2-7; 7 bases match TRBD1. Trimming at V came to 3 bases and at J to 3 bases, leaving 5 bases not matched to a gene. Germline CDR1 is MDHEN and CDR2 is SYDVKM. The CDR3 loop spans 14 amino acids.